This T cell receptor (beta chain) emerged from a study of blood T cell repertoires in COVID-19. Study details: The United States, Italy and Spain were the sources of the acute and convalescent COVID-19 samples.

The protocol was immunoSEQ multiplex PCR, while the TCRdb copy is restricted to in-frame clones and leaves out a portion. The table shows about 210,000 clones, with about 91% occurring only once. Germline V gene sequence: CDR1 KGHSH, CDR2 LQKENI. The CDR3 covers 16 residues. Trimming removed 3 bases at V and 0 bases at J, with 14 bases between. This clonotype was sampled from a man aged 25 to 40 with acute or convalescent COVID-19. The chain has TRBV18 and TRBJ1-1; no definite D call. Sequencing input: peripheral blood. The CDR3 here is CASSPYSSSLNTEAFF. The DNA of the CDR3 is TGTGCCAGCTCACCTTACAGCAGCAGCTTGAACACTGAAGCTTTCTTT.